The entry that follows covers one T cell receptor beta chain sequence. J was trimmed by 6 bases and V by 2 bases; bases with no gene match: 5. CDR1 is MNHNS, CDR2 SASEGT, per germline. The CDR3 consists of 14 residues. This specimen comes from a study of response to subunit inactivated influenza vaccine. MiXCR, run by TCRdb on the RT-PCR reads, gives a single entry per CDR3 protein. The sample lists about 500,000 distinct CDR3 sequences; more than 15% were seen once. The source of this sequence is a man aged 45 to 75 who received an inactivated influenza vaccine. This rearrangement joins TRBV6-1 to TRBJ2-7, with 9 bases fitting TRBD1. Material: CD4+ T cells sorted from PBMCs, obtained roughly 24 months after vaccination. The CDR3 sequence: CASSENRGLGEQYF. DNA of the CDR3: TGTGCCAGCAGTGAAAACAGGGGGCTAGGCGAGCAGTACTTC.